Below, one T cell receptor (beta chain) is given with its context. V gave up 5 bases and J gave up 0 bases, with 9 bases separating them. The CDR3 runs 14 residues. The germline V gene encodes CDR1 SGDLS and CDR2 YYNGEE. This entry belongs to a study of T cells after posttransplantation cyclophosphamide. Busulfan-fludarabine conditioning, marrow transplant, and cyclophosphamide on days +3 and +4 were administered. Produced via immunoSEQ multiplex PCR; TCRdb's table is partial and in-frame only. The sample carries 8,000 or so clones, roughly 90% recorded once. The V call is TRBV9, the J call TRBJ2-4; D is ambiguous. The specimen was CD4+ T cells sorted from blood, collected 1404 days after allogeneic stem cell transplant with posttransplant cyclophosphamide. The sequence came from a female patient aged 50-65 years who received an allogeneic stem cell transplant from a related donor, was CMV-positive, and had no GVHD. The T cells may come from the graft donor. CDR3 DNA: TGTGCCAGCAGTACTACCGTAGCCAAAAACATTCAGTACTTC. As protein: CASSTTVAKNIQYF.